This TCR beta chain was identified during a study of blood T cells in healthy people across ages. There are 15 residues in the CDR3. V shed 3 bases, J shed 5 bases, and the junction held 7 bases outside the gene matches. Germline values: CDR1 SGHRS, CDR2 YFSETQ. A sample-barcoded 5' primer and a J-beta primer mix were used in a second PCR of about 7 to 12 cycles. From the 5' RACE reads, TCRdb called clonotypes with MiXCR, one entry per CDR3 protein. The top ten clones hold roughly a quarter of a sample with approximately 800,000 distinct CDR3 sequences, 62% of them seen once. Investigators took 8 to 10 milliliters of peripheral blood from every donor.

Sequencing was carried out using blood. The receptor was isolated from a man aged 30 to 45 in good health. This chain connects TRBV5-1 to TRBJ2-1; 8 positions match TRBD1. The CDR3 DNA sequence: TGCGCCAGCAGCTCTTTAGGGACAGGCAACAATGAGCAGTTCTTC. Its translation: CASSSLGTGNNEQFF. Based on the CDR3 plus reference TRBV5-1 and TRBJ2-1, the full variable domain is KAGVTQTPRYLIKTRGQQVTLSCSPISGHRSVSWYQQTPGQGLQFLFEYFSETQRNKGNFPGRFSGRQFSNSRSEMNVSTLELGDSALYLCASSSLGTGNNEQFFGPGTRLTVL.